This T cell receptor beta chain was sequenced in a study of T-cell reconstitution after alpha-beta-depleted transplantation in children. Regarding this clonotype: Antigen: not known.

Researchers prepared the TCRbeta library using unique molecular identifiers, the study reports. Using its own MiXCR run on the PCR reads, TCRdb lists one record per CDR3 protein. The sample includes about 610,000 distinct CDR3 sequences, over 20% of them seen just once. The CDR3 is 17 amino acids. Trimming removed 0 bases from V and 0 bases from J, with 15 bases in between. Per the germline V gene, CDR1 is SGHKS and CDR2 is YYEKEE (reference sequence). Whole-study findings and limits: Certain patients had high TCRbeta diversity at day 60, and it came from recipient T cells and thymic progenitors that survived. Expanded graft clones numbering several hundred reportedly gave rise to alpha-beta T cells about two months after transplant.

V gene TRBV5-5 combines with J gene TRBJ1-1; D is undetermined. The sequence was collected from a boy under two years old with Wiskott-Aldrich syndrome, due to receive a stem cell transplant. This sample comprised PBMCs, obtained before TCRalphabeta/CD19-depleted stem cell transplant. CDR3 DNA sequence: TGTGCCAGCAGCTTGGTGGCGTGGAGACCATTGAACACTGAAGCTTTCTTT. Translation: CASSLVAWRPLNTEAFF.